Shown below are 8 T cell receptor beta chains from a single sample sequenced in a study of blood T cell repertoires in COVID-19. Clones were read by immunoSEQ multiplex PCR, and TCRdb kept only the in-frame ones, dropping some. The sample has over 450,000 clones; roughly 89% are singletons. The sequencing input was peripheral blood. All receptors come from a man between 18 and 35 years old with COVID-19, enrolled during active disease.

The rearrangement links TRBV7-8 to TRBJ2-1; 9 nucleotides agree with TRBD2. The CDR3 spans 15 residues. CDR1 and CDR2 from the germline V gene are SGHVS and FQNEAQ. V dropped 7 bases and J dropped 2; count of bases not matched to a gene: 6. The CDR3 nucleotides read TGTGCCAGCACCCCAATAGCGGGAGCCTACAATGAGCAGTTCTTC. Its protein product is CASTPIAGAYNEQFF. Combining the CDR3 with reference TRBV7-8 and TRBJ2-1 gives the whole variable domain GAGVSQSPRYKVAKRGQDVALRCDPISGHVSLFWYQQALGQGPEFLTYFQNEAQLDKSGLPSDRFFAERPEGSVSTLKIQRTQQEDSAVYLCASTPIAGAYNEQFFGPGTRLTVL.

Regarding this clone: The same CDR3 is also encoded by other DNA sequences in this sample. The chain is built from TRBV6-5 and TRBJ1-1; D unclear. Trimming took 0 bases from V and 8 from J, leaving 7 bases between them. The CDR3 totals 12 residues. Looked up from germline, CDR1 is MNHEY and CDR2 is SVGAGI. For the CDR3, the DNA is TGTGCCAGCAGTTACTCGACGGGGGAAGCTTTCTTT. Protein: CASSYSTGEAFF.

The chain joins TRBV27 to TRBJ2-1; TRBD2 might be the D (7 bases). CDR1 is MNHEY and CDR2 is SMNVEV in the germline V gene (reference sequence). This CDR3 region has 15 residues. Trimming removed 6 bases at V and 2 bases at J, with 14 bases between. The CDR3 nucleotides are TGTGCCAGCAGCCTCGCGGGGGACACCTACAATGAGCAGTTCTTC. It codes for CASSLAGDTYNEQFF.

The gene calls are TRBV19 and TRBJ2-2; 8 positions agree with TRBD1. Germline loops: CDR1 LNHDA, CDR2 SQIVND (reference sequence). The CDR3 spans 13 residues. V gave up 7 bases and J gave up 6 bases; unmatched junction bases: 4. The CDR3 nucleotides read TGTGCCAGTAAGCGACAGGGGTCCGGGGAGCTGTTTTTT. Protein product: CASKRQGSGELFF.

The gene calls are TRBV30 and TRBJ2-6; D is unclear. Trimming removed 2 bases at V and 3 bases at J, with 11 bases between. The germline gives CDR1 GTSNPN, CDR2 SVGIG (reference sequence). This CDR3 has 15 amino acids. The CDR3 DNA sequence: TGTGCCTGGAGTCTCATTGGCTTTGGGGCCAACGTCCTGACTTTC. Protein product: CAWSLIGFGANVLTF.

The V gene is TRBV15, the J gene TRBJ2-7; TRBD2 matches at 10 bases. CDR3 length equals 13 residues. Germline CDR1 is LNHNV and CDR2 is YYDKDF (reference sequence). Unmatched junction bases numbered 4, after V lost 6 bases and J lost 5 bases. The CDR3 sequence: CATRTGTSDEQYF. The CDR3 DNA sequence: TGTGCCACCAGAACCGGGACTAGCGACGAGCAGTACTTC. The full variable domain, in which reference TRBV15 and TRBJ2-7 provide the parts outside the CDR3, is DAMVIQNPRYQVTQFGKPVTLSCSQTLNHNVMYWYQQKSSQAPKLLFHYYDKDFNNEADTPDNFQSRRPNTSFCFLDIRSPGLGDTAMYLCATRTGTSDEQYFGPGTRLTVT.

CDR3 loop: CASSLGATYYGYTF. The CDR3, as DNA: TGTGCCAGCAGCTTGGGGGCAACTTACTATGGCTACACCTTC. V is TRBV4-2 and J is TRBJ1-2; tentatively, D is TRBD1 (6 bases). The CDR3 is 14 amino acids. V shed 5 bases and J shed 3 bases, with 13 bases lying between them. Germline CDR1 is LGHNA and CDR2 is YNFKEQ.

Concerning this clone itself: The sample holds other DNA sequences that translate to the same CDR3. This chain links TRBV11-2 with TRBJ2-7; 7 bases agree with TRBD1. V dropped 1 base and J dropped 2; count of bases not matched to a gene: 2. The length of the CDR3 is 14 residues. Germline CDR1 reads SGHAT; CDR2 reads FQNNGV. CDR3 coding DNA: TGTGCCAGCAGCTTAGGGCAGGGGGCCTACGAGCAGTACTTC. It is translated as CASSLGQGAYEQYF.